These 18 T cell receptor beta chains originate from one sample sequenced in a study of shared clonotypes between healthy human individuals. Sequenced by immunoSEQ multiplex PCR; TCRdb stores in-frame clones only, minus some. In the table there are about 770,000 clones, roughly two thirds of which are singletons. Sequencing was carried out using memory CD4+ T cells sorted from blood. Subset: CD45RA-negative fraction. These receptor sequences come from a woman in her twenties or thirties in good health.

The chain recombines TRBV5-1 with TRBJ2-2, with TRBD1 identical over 9 bases. The germline V gene has CDR1 SGHRS and CDR2 YFSETQ. CDR3 length: 14 residues. The J segment lost 4 bases and the V segment lost 7 bases, leaving 5 bases of the junction unmatched. This chain's CDR3 is CASEPGQGTGELFF. The CDR3 DNA reads as TGCGCCAGCGAACCGGGACAGGGCACCGGGGAGCTGTTTTTT.

The V call is TRBV28, the J call TRBJ2-7; possible D gene TRBD1, 6 bases. Germline V lookup: CDR1 MDHEN, CDR2 SYDVKM. Trimming took 6 bases from V and 0 from J, leaving 15 bases between them. The CDR3 totals 15 residues. The CDR3 reads CASSSGDTSSYEQYF. The CDR3 DNA is TGTGCCAGCAGCTCCGGGGACACGAGCTCCTACGAGCAGTACTTC. The full variable domain, completed using reference TRBV28 and TRBJ2-7, is DVKVTQSSRYLVKRTGEKVFLECVQDMDHENMFWYRQDPGLGLRLIYFSYDVKMKEKGDIPEGYSVSREKKERFSLILESASTNQTSMYLCASSSGDTSSYEQYFGPGTRLTVT.

The gene calls are TRBV4-1 and TRBJ2-1, with 8 bases lining up with TRBD2. This CDR3 has 15 amino acids. Germline V CDR1 and CDR2: MGHRA, YSYEKL. The V segment lost 2 bases and the J segment 8 bases; nucleotides outside the gene matches: 8. The CDR3 sequence is CASSQKAGESHEQFF. The CDR3 DNA is TGCGCCAGCAGCCAAAAAGCGGGAGAGTCGCATGAGCAGTTCTTC.

V usage is TRBV11-3 and J usage is TRBJ1-5; no reliable D call. CDR1 SGHNT and CDR2 YENEEA come from the germline V gene. The CDR3 sequence is 13 residues long. V was pared by 2 bases and J by 5 bases, with 7 bases between. CDR3 coding DNA: TGTGCCAGCAGCTTACAGCGAGATCAGCCCCAGCATTTT. This sequence encodes CASSLQRDQPQHF.

The chain combines TRBV19 with TRBJ1-5; 9 positions agree with TRBD1. Germline V CDR1 and CDR2: LNHDA, SQIVND (reference sequence). The junction had 5 bases not matched to a gene; V was cut back by 7 bases and J by 7 bases. The CDR3 runs to 13 residues. CDR3 sequence reads: CASNLDRGQPQHF. CDR3 in DNA: TGTGCCAGTAATTTGGACAGGGGACAGCCCCAGCATTTT.

This chain links TRBV28 with TRBJ2-7; 15 bases align to TRBD2. The CDR3 length is 13 residues. Germline CDR1 and CDR2: MDHEN and SYDVKM. V was pared by 8 bases and J by 5 bases, with 1 base of the junction left unmatched. The CDR3 DNA sequence: TGTGCCAGCGGACTAGCGGGAGGGAACGAGCAGTACTTC. It specifies CASGLAGGNEQYF.

The V call is TRBV4-2, the J call TRBJ2-2, with TRBD2 matching over 13 bases. The CDR3 runs 18 residues. The ends lost 1 base at V and 0 bases at J; junction bases unmatched: 2. Germline CDR1 reads LGHNA; CDR2 reads YNFKEQ. CDR3 nucleotide sequence: TGTGCCAGCAGCCAAGGGACTAGCGGGAGCGCGAACACCGGGGAGCTGTTTTTT. It yields the protein CASSQGTSGSANTGELFF.

On this clone itself: This may be a read error, as it is one base from a much larger clone. The chain joins TRBV14 to TRBJ2-7; D uncertain. The CDR3 is 11 amino acids. Germline CDR1 is SGHDN and CDR2 is FVKESK. V lost 2 bases, J lost 1 base, and 0 bases lay in between. This CDR3 is CASSQSYEQYF. The DNA of the CDR3 is TGTGCCAGCAGCCAATCCTACGAGCAGTACTTC.

The CDR3: CASGARLRETQYF. CDR3 DNA sequence: TGTGCCAGCGGAGCTCGGCTACGGGAGACCCAGTACTTC. The chain couples TRBV28 to TRBJ2-5; D call uncertain. Germline CDR1 MDHEN, CDR2 SYDVKM. The CDR3 totals 13 residues. Trimming took 8 bases from V and 5 from J, leaving 15 bases between them.

The table lists this clone with a few counts. The chain has TRBV7-9 and TRBJ1-4, with D perhaps matching TRBD1 (6 bases). Trimming cost V 1 base and J 8 bases, with 14 bases left between them. The CDR3 sequence is 15 residues long. The germline V gene has CDR1 SEHNR and CDR2 FQNEAQ (reference sequence). CDR3 in DNA: TGTGCCAGCAGCTTAGGAGCAGGGGTTGAGGAAAAACTGTTTTTT. Residues: CASSLGAGVEEKLFF.

Turning to this clone: This CDR3 fails to terminate in the conserved phenylalanine or tryptophan, so it likely reflects a read error. The chain is built from TRBV5-1 and TRBJ2-7, with 13 positions matching TRBD2. This CDR3 comprises 16 residues. Germline assignment: CDR1 SGHRS and CDR2 YFSETQ. V shed 4 bases and J 6 bases; nucleotides not matched to a gene: 10. The CDR3: CASSGRGTSGNSEQYL. DNA for the CDR3: TGCGCCAGCAGCGGGAGGGGGACTAGCGGGAATTCCGAGCAGTACCTC.

The V call is TRBV5-4, the J call TRBJ1-5; D possibly corresponds to TRBD1 (6 bases). Germline V gives CDR1 SGHNT, CDR2 YYREEE (reference sequence). This CDR3 has 17 amino acids. Trimming removed 4 bases from V and 2 bases from J, with 19 bases in between. CDR3 sequence: CASSLRTEITRNQPQHF. The CDR3 DNA follows: TGTGCCAGCAGCCTTAGGACAGAGATAACCCGCAATCAGCCCCAGCATTTT.

V usage is TRBV18 and J usage is TRBJ2-1; 10 bases map to TRBD1. The CDR3 runs 15 residues. The V gene's germline CDR1 is KGHSH and CDR2 LQKENI. Trimming took 4 bases from V and 4 from J; bases not matched to a gene: 4. The CDR3 sequence is CASSRGQGGYNEQFF. The DNA for the CDR3 is TGTGCCAGCTCACGTGGACAGGGGGGTTACAATGAGCAGTTCTTC. The full variable domain, in which reference TRBV18 and TRBJ2-1 provide the parts outside the CDR3, is NAGVMQNPRHLVRRRGQEARLRCSPMKGHSHVYWYRQLPEEGLKFMVYLQKENIIDESGMPKERFSAEFPKEGPSILRIQQVVRGDSAAYFCASSRGQGGYNEQFFGPGTRLTVL.

The genes are TRBV30 and TRBJ2-1, with D possibly TRBD2 on 6 matching bases. V lost 0 bases to trimming and J lost 0 bases, with 15 bases between them. This CDR3 is built from 17 residues. The germline gives CDR1 GTSNPN, CDR2 SVGIG (reference sequence). The CDR3 loop reads CAWSVLEGRASYNEQFF. The CDR3 DNA sequence: TGTGCCTGGAGTGTATTGGAGGGGCGGGCCTCCTACAATGAGCAGTTCTTC.

The chain combines TRBV7-9 with TRBJ2-7, with 7 positions matching TRBD2. The CDR3 contains 13 residues. The V gene end was trimmed by 5 bases and the J gene end by 2 bases; junction bases not matched to a gene: 3. Germline lookup yields CDR1 SEHNR and CDR2 FQNEAQ (reference sequence). The CDR3 DNA reads as TGTGCCAGCAGCGAACTAGCGACCTACGAGCAGTACTTC. Its protein product is CASSELATYEQYF.

CDR3 residues: CASSSTSGSVVETQYF. Written as DNA, the CDR3 is TGTGCCAGCAGCTCCACTAGCGGGAGTGTTGTAGAGACCCAGTACTTC. The chain employs TRBV7-2 and TRBJ2-5; 11 nucleotides align to TRBD2. With V trimmed by 4 bases and J by 4 bases, 8 bases remained unmatched. The CDR3 extends over 16 amino acids. In germline, CDR1 is SGHTA, CDR2 FQGNSA. Full variable domain (missing parts from reference TRBV7-2 and TRBJ2-5): GAGVSQSPSNKVTEKGKDVELRCDPISGHTALYWYRQSLGQGLEFLIYFQGNSAPDKSGLPSDRFSAERTGGSVSTLTIQRTQQEDSAVYLCASSSTSGSVVETQYFGPGTRLLVL.

The CDR3 DNA sequence: TGTGCCACCAGTCCCGGATGGGATACGCAGTATTTT. Protein sequence: CATSPGWDTQYF. The chain uses TRBV15 and TRBJ2-3; no clear D gene. Per the germline V gene, CDR1 is LNHNV and CDR2 is YYDKDF (reference sequence). Between the trimmed V and J ends, which lost 6 bases and 6 bases, there was a span of 10 bases. The CDR3 is made up of 12 amino acids.

The chain combines TRBV28 with TRBJ2-6; D remains ambiguous. CDR3 length: 15 amino acids. Germline CDR1 MDHEN, CDR2 SYDVKM. Trimming left V 3 bases short and J 0 bases short, with 6 bases between. The CDR3: CASSFRYSGANVLTF. The CDR3 DNA is TGTGCCAGCAGTTTCAGGTACTCTGGGGCCAACGTCCTGACTTTC.